This TCR beta chain was retrieved from a study of human T cells and chemical hapten exposure. The V and J ends lost 4 bases and 3 bases respectively, with 6 bases between them. CDR1 and CDR2 (germline): ENHRY, SYGVKD. The CDR3 sequence is 12 residues long. Time point: patch test 2, 6 weeks after DPC sensitization. Treatment noted: therapeutic diphenylcyclopropenone sensitization with weekly scalp DPC. Via MiXCR, TCRdb re-called the RACE reads, giving one row per CDR3 protein. Of 75,000 to 90,000 distinct CDR3 sequences in the sample, 8% to 13% were seen once. This sequence was found in a woman in her fifties or sixties with alopecia areata. Some clones in this sample may be carry-over from other donors' samples. V and J are TRBV10-3 and TRBJ2-5; D remains ambiguous. The starting material was whole blood, obtained in connection with sensitization to the hapten diphenylcyclopropenone (DPC). CDR3 DNA: TGTGCCATCAGTGGGGTAGAAGAGACCCAGTACTTC. Translated: CAISGVEETQYF.